Below are 8 T cell receptor beta chains sequenced from a single sample in a study of blood T cell repertoires in COVID-19. The assay was immunoSEQ multiplex PCR, and TCRdb's table has in-frame clones only and misses some. The sample lists 150,000 to 200,000 clones; over 75% were seen once. The sequenced sample was peripheral blood. The receptor set was obtained from a man in his fifties or sixties with active or convalescent COVID-19.

As regards this clone: A read error is possible here, since a much larger clone lies one base away. The chain uses TRBV6-5 and TRBJ2-7, with 8 bases that match TRBD2. Trimming cost V 9 bases and J 5 bases; bases outside gene matches: 3. There are 11 residues in the CDR3. Germline assignment: CDR1 MNHEY and CDR2 SVGAGI. The chain's CDR3 is CASREGNEQYF. The CDR3 coding sequence is TGTGCCAGTCGGGAGGGGAACGAGCAGTACTTC.

This chain uses TRBV9 with TRBJ2-5; 9 nucleotides agree with TRBD2. Germline V gene lookup returns CDR1 SGDLS and CDR2 YYNGEE. V was clipped by 5 bases and J by 2 bases; unmatched bases: 7. The CDR3 spans 15 residues. CDR3 residues: CASSRLAATQETQYF. For the CDR3, the DNA is TGTGCCAGCAGTCGACTAGCGGCAACTCAAGAGACCCAGTACTTC.

This rearrangement joins TRBV5-4 to TRBJ1-2; a weak D match, TRBD1 (5 bases). This CDR3 is built from 13 residues. Germline loops: CDR1 SGHNT, CDR2 YYREEE (reference sequence). Trimming took off 6 bases at V and 4 bases at J, with 13 bases between the two ends. CDR3 coding DNA: TGTGCCAGCACCAACGGGGGGAGCTATGGCTACACCTTC. It encodes CASTNGGSYGYTF.

The chain has TRBV11-2 and TRBJ2-5; 7 nucleotides agree with TRBD1. This CDR3 region has 15 residues. Per germline, CDR1 SGHAT and CDR2 FQNNGV. V lost 4 bases, J lost 4 bases, and 9 bases stayed unmatched. The CDR3: CASSSTGVGRETQYF. The CDR3 region has the DNA TGTGCCAGCAGCTCAACAGGGGTTGGTCGAGAGACCCAGTACTTC. The full variable domain, with the rest looked up from reference TRBV11-2 and TRBJ2-5, is EAGVAQSPRYKIIEKRQSVAFWCNPISGHATLYWYQQILGQGPKLLIQFQNNGVVDDSQLPKDRFSAERLKGVDSTLKIQPAKLEDSAVYLCASSSTGVGRETQYFGPGTRLLVL.

The chain has TRBV2 and TRBJ2-7; D gene unclear. V lost 2 bases and J lost 3, with 8 bases in between. Germline V CDR1 and CDR2: SNHLY, FYNNEI. The CDR3 is 13 residues long. DNA for the CDR3: TGTGCCAGCAGTGAAAGCGTGGGCTACGAGCAGTACTTC. Its protein is CASSESVGYEQYF.

The V gene is TRBV24-1, the J gene TRBJ2-7, with unresolved D. This CDR3 spans 12 amino acids. CDR1 is KGHDR, CDR2 SFDVKD, per germline. V lost 9 bases, J lost 0 bases, and 8 bases lay in between. Here the CDR3 DNA reads TGTGCCACCTCGCTAAGCTCCTACGAGCAGTACTTC. Residues: CATSLSSYEQYF.

The chain is built from TRBV7-2 and TRBJ1-1, with D uncertain. The germline gives CDR1 SGHTA, CDR2 FQGNSA. Trimming took 4 bases from V and 0 from J, leaving 6 bases between them. The CDR3 loop spans 13 amino acids. The CDR3 sequence is CASSSYLNTEAFF. CDR3 coding DNA: TGTGCCAGCAGCTCCTATTTGAACACTGAAGCTTTCTTT.

In the case of this clone: At the DNA level, this CDR3 is encoded by other sequences in the same sample as well. The gene calls are TRBV19 and TRBJ1-2; D not certain. The CDR3 sequence is 13 residues long. The V end was cut by 4 bases, the J end by 0 bases, with 6 bases between. CDR1 and CDR2 (germline): LNHDA, SQIVND (reference sequence). Written as DNA, the CDR3 is TGTGCCAGTAGTAGGGGAGCTAACTATGGCTACACCTTC. Translated: CASSRGANYGYTF.